These 22 T cell receptor beta chains share one sample of origin, sequenced in a study of T-cell reconstitution after alpha-beta-depleted transplantation in children. The TCRbeta library was prepared with unique molecular identifiers. TCRdb processed the PCR reads anew with MiXCR; each CDR3 protein has one entry. The sample holds fewer than 1 million distinct CDR3 sequences, 15% to 20% seen once. Here the sequenced sample was PBMCs, mostly from graft donor cells, taken 360 days after TCRalphabeta/CD19-depleted stem cell transplant. The receptor set was obtained from a male patient younger than 18 who had a stem cell transplant for acute lymphoblastic leukemia, so the T cells may come from the graft donor.

Concerning this clonotype itself: Its ends do not fully match the called genes, so a read error is possible. The chain is built from TRBV29-1 and TRBJ2-2; TRBD1 aligns across 9 bases. The CDR3 consists of 13 residues. Germline V gene sequence: CDR1 SQVTM, CDR2 ANQGSEA. The CDR3 DNA follows: TGCAGCGTAGAAGACAGGGGGACCGGGGAGCTGTTTTTT. Translated, it gives CSVEDRGTGELFF.

This clonotype was seen only a few times. The chain recombines TRBV10-3 with TRBJ2-1; D assignment may be TRBD1 or TRBD2 (7 bases each). Deletions cut 2 bases from V and 9 bases from J, with 17 bases between. The CDR3 is made up of 15 amino acids. Germline V gene data show CDR1 as ENHRY and CDR2 as SYGVKD. The CDR3 sequence is CAISETGGQSAEQFF. The CDR3, as DNA: TGTGCCATCAGTGAGACGGGGGGACAGTCGGCTGAGCAGTTCTTC.

In this sample, this clonotype turned up many times. The chain has TRBV27 and TRBJ2-5, with TRBD2 identical over 10 bases. Germline V gives CDR1 MNHEY, CDR2 SMNVEV (reference sequence). V lost 3 bases to trimming and J lost 5 bases; unmatched junction nucleotides: 6. The CDR3 runs 15 residues. CDR3 in amino acids: CASSLIPGLAETQYF. The CDR3 bases are TGTGCCAGCAGTTTGATCCCGGGACTAGCGGAGACCCAGTACTTC.

The chain is built from TRBV10-2 and TRBJ1-2, with D possibly matching TRBD1 (5 bases). CDR1 is WSHSY, CDR2 SAAADI, per germline. V gave up 3 bases and J gave up 4 bases, with 15 bases separating them. This CDR3 is 15 amino acids long. DNA of the CDR3: TGCGCCAGCAGTGACGTGGAGAGGGGTATCTATGGCTACACCTTC. It encodes CASSDVERGIYGYTF.

This clonotype was observed a handful of times. The rearrangement uses TRBV18 and TRBJ1-5, with D possibly matching TRBD1 (5 bases). Germline V gene data show CDR1 as KGHSH and CDR2 as LQKENI. Trimming pared 3 bases from V and 1 base from J, leaving 7 bases between. The CDR3 totals 14 residues. Written as DNA, the CDR3 is TGTGCCAGCTCACCGACAGTGAGCAATCAGCCCCAGCATTTT. It encodes CASSPTVSNQPQHF.

The rearrangement links TRBV24-1 to TRBJ2-3; a possible D gene is TRBD2 (5 bases). CDR3 size: 16 residues. Germline lookup yields CDR1 KGHDR and CDR2 SFDVKD. Trimming took 4 bases from V and 0 from J, leaving 13 bases between them. The CDR3, as DNA: TGTGCCACCAGTGACCTTCCGAGGACTAGCACAGATACGCAGTATTTT. It is translated as CATSDLPRTSTDTQYF.

The V and J genes are TRBV24-1 and TRBJ2-5; D unclear. CDR1 is KGHDR and CDR2 is SFDVKD in the germline V gene. The CDR3 is 12 residues long. V was pared by 8 bases and J by 7 bases, with 13 bases between. CDR3 sequence: CATISWSGTQYF. CDR3 nucleotide sequence: TGTGCCACCATCTCGTGGTCGGGGACCCAGTACTTC.

V usage is TRBV10-3 and J usage is TRBJ1-5; D possibly corresponds to TRBD1 (5 bases). The CDR3 spans 14 residues. CDR1 and CDR2 from the germline V gene are ENHRY and SYGVKD. The V end lost 2 bases, the J end lost 9 bases, and 14 bases lay between the germline ends. Here the CDR3 reads CAISEKGTGRPQHF. DNA for the CDR3: TGTGCCATCAGTGAGAAGGGCACGGGACGGCCCCAGCATTTT.

The chain uses TRBV29-1 and TRBJ2-1; 10 nucleotides line up with TRBD2. The ends lost 4 bases at V and 6 bases at J; junction bases unmatched: 9. CDR1 is SQVTM and CDR2 is ANQGSEA in the germline V gene. The CDR3 totals 15 residues. In nucleotides, the CDR3 is TGCAGCGTTGGTCTTCTAGCGGGAGCGCTCAATGAGCAGTTCTTC. It is translated as CSVGLLAGALNEQFF.

This clonotype was recorded a few times. This chain links TRBV30 with TRBJ2-3; no clear D gene. Germline V lookup: CDR1 GTSNPN, CDR2 SVGIG (reference sequence). The length of the CDR3 is 14 residues. The V end lost 0 bases, the J end lost 3 bases, and 10 bases lay between the germline ends. CDR3 bases: TGTGCCTGGAGTGTACTCGCGTCGACAGATACGCAGTATTTT. The encoded protein is CAWSVLASTDTQYF.

The chain recombines TRBV3-1 with TRBJ2-7; TRBD1 aligns across 9 bases. Germline trimming cut 1 base from V and 1 base from J; bases unmatched to any gene: 5. CDR3 length: 16 amino acids. Germline V gene lookup returns CDR1 LGHDT and CDR2 YNNKEL (reference sequence). The CDR3 DNA reads TGTGCCAGCAGCCAAGGTACGGACAGGGGTTCCTACGAGCAGTACTTC. This codes for CASSQGTDRGSYEQYF.

This clonotype was picked up many times. The rearrangement links TRBV19 to TRBJ2-1; D may be TRBD1 (5 bases). Trimming cost V 3 bases and J 2 bases, with 8 bases left between them. The CDR3 is 14 amino acids. The V gene's germline CDR1 is LNHDA and CDR2 SQIVND (reference sequence). This CDR3 reads CASSIVGPYNEQFF. The CDR3 DNA is TGTGCCAGTAGTATCGTGGGGCCCTACAATGAGCAGTTCTTC. The whole variable domain, remainder taken from reference TRBV19 and TRBJ2-1, is DGGITQSPKYLFRKEGQNVTLSCEQNLNHDAMYWYRQDPGQGLRLIYYSQIVNDFQKGDIAEGYSVSREKKESFPLTVTSAQKNPTAFYLCASSIVGPYNEQFFGPGTRLTVL.

This clonotype has just a few counts. V usage is TRBV24-1 and J usage is TRBJ2-5; D not resolved. Trimming left V 4 bases short and J 1 base short, with 12 bases between. CDR1 KGHDR and CDR2 SFDVKD come from the germline V gene. The CDR3 contains 15 residues. The CDR3 protein is CATSEVVSGQETQYF. CDR3 bases: TGTGCCACCAGTGAAGTCGTGAGTGGCCAAGAGACCCAGTACTTC.

There are a few counts of this clonotype. The chain joins TRBV7-9 to TRBJ2-1; TRBD2 matches 12 bases. In germline, CDR1 is SEHNR, CDR2 FQNEAQ (reference sequence). This CDR3 is 15 amino acids long. V shed 2 bases and J 6 bases; nucleotides not matched to a gene: 2. For the CDR3, the DNA is TGTGCCAGCAGCTTAACTAGCGGGAGGCCCAATGAGCAGTTCTTC. The encoded protein is CASSLTSGRPNEQFF.

This clonotype has a handful of counts. This chain uses TRBV12-3 or TRBV12-4 with TRBJ2-3; D is unresolved. The CDR3 contains 12 residues. Trimming left V 7 bases short and J 6 bases short, with 11 bases between. CDR3 residues: CASTTEPDTQYF. The CDR3 DNA is TGTGCCAGCACCACCGAGCCGGATACGCAGTATTTT.

The chain combines TRBV9 with TRBJ2-1; 14 bases fit TRBD2. The CDR3 covers 16 residues. Germline values: CDR1 SGDLS, CDR2 YYNGEE. The ends lost 4 bases at V and 7 bases at J; junction bases unmatched: 7. This chain's CDR3 is CASSLTGTSGRNEQFF. In DNA form, the CDR3 reads TGTGCCAGCAGCCTCACCGGGACTAGCGGGAGAAATGAGCAGTTCTTC.

The V call is TRBV12-3 or TRBV12-4, the J call TRBJ1-6; D unclear. The V end lost 3 bases, the J end lost 10 bases, and 13 bases lay between the germline ends. This CDR3 contains 14 residues. CDR3 sequence (DNA): TGTGCCAGCAGTTTTAGGGCCAGGAGCTCACCCCTCCACTTT. Its protein is CASSFRARSSPLHF.

This clonotype came up a few times. The chain uses TRBV5-1 and TRBJ2-5; 9 nucleotides line up with TRBD2. V shed 1 base, J shed 5 bases, and the junction held 27 bases outside the gene matches. From germline, CDR1 is SGHRS and CDR2 YFSETQ. This CDR3 spans 22 amino acids. The CDR3 protein is CASSLTPAAALTAAGGRETQYF. The CDR3 coding sequence is TGCGCCAGCAGCTTGACCCCTGCTGCGGCCCTAACTGCTGCGGGAGGGCGGGAGACCCAGTACTTC.

The gene calls are TRBV28 and TRBJ1-1; tentatively, D is TRBD1 (6 bases). Germline CDR1 reads MDHEN; CDR2 reads SYDVKM. V dropped 6 bases and J dropped 8 bases, with 13 bases sitting between them. This CDR3 region has 12 residues. Here the CDR3 reads CASRSGHHEAFF. The CDR3 coding sequence is TGTGCCAGCAGATCGGGACACCACGAAGCTTTCTTT. Filled out from reference TRBV28 and TRBJ1-1, the complete variable domain reads DVKVTQSSRYLVKRTGEKVFLECVQDMDHENMFWYRQDPGLGLRLIYFSYDVKMKEKGDIPEGYSVSREKKERFSLILESASTNQTSMYLCASRSGHHEAFFGQGTRLTVV.

The table lists this clonotype with many counts. The V and J genes are TRBV29-1 and TRBJ2-7, with a tentative D call TRBD2 (6 bases). This CDR3 region has 11 residues. From germline, CDR1 is SQVTM and CDR2 ANQGSEA. Between the trimmed V and J ends, which lost 4 bases and 6 bases, there was a span of 10 bases. The DNA for the CDR3 is TGCAGCGTTGCATGGGGAGGCGAGCAGTACTTC. Translation gives CSVAWGGEQYF.

This clonotype was recorded at least ten times. This sequence joins TRBV3-1 and TRBJ2-1; maybe TRBD2 (6 bases). Germline V CDR1 and CDR2: LGHDT, YNNKEL (reference sequence). The length of the CDR3 is 15 residues. V was clipped by 0 bases and J by 14 bases, with 20 bases between them. The CDR3 sequence is CASSQDLPSVGTKFF. The CDR3 nucleotides read TGTGCCAGCAGCCAAGATCTTCCTAGCGTGGGCACTAAGTTCTTC.

This sequence joins TRBV21-1 and TRBJ1-1. TRBV21-1 is assigned pseudogene status. CDR3 length equals 13 residues. The CDR3 coding sequence is TGTGCCAGCAGCAAAGGGGTAAGCACTGAAGCTTTCTTT. Protein sequence: CASSKGVSTEAFF.